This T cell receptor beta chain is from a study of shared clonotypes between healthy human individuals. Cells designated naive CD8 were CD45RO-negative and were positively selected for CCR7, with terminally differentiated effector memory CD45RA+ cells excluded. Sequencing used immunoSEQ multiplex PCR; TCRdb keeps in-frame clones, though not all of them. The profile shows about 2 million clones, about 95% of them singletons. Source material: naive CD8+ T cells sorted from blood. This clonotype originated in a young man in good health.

The CDR3, as DNA: TGTGCCAGCAGCGCGGGACAGGTCGCCAACTACGAGCAGTACTTC. This translates into CASSAGQVANYEQYF. The genes are TRBV7-9 and TRBJ2-7; 8 nucleotides match TRBD1. The germline V gene has CDR1 SEHNR and CDR2 FQNEAQ (reference sequence). J lost 3 bases, V lost 5 bases, and 9 bases had no gene match. The CDR3 runs 15 residues. The variable domain in full, completed from reference TRBV7-9 and TRBJ2-7, reads DTGVSQNPRHKITKRGQNVTFRCDPISEHNRLYWYRQTLGQGPEFLTYFQNEAQLEKSRLLSDRFSAERPKGSFSTLEIQRTEQGDSAMYLCASSAGQVANYEQYFGPGTRLTVT.